This T cell receptor (beta chain) was sequenced in a study of blood T cell repertoires in COVID-19. In the study overall: COVID-19 samples from acute and convalescent phases originated in the United States, Italy and Spain.

The recovered donors of Cohort 3 showed two negative PCRs, clearance, or symptom resolution. Here immunoSEQ multiplex PCR was the method, and the copy in TCRdb shows in-frame clones only, minus some. Among about 250,000 clones listed, 70% to 90% were seen once. There are 13 residues in the CDR3. The germline V gene has CDR1 ENHRY and CDR2 SYGVKD. V dropped 5 bases and J dropped 1 base, with 8 bases sitting between them. The specimen sequenced was PBMCs or T cells enriched from blood (not recorded which). The chain is built from TRBV10-3 and TRBJ1-1; tentatively, D is TRBD1 (6 bases). This receptor was taken from a man aged 40-49 years who had recovered from COVID-19. CDR3 loop: CAISPTGNTEAFF. The CDR3 DNA reads as TGTGCCATCAGTCCGACAGGGAACACTGAAGCTTTCTTT.